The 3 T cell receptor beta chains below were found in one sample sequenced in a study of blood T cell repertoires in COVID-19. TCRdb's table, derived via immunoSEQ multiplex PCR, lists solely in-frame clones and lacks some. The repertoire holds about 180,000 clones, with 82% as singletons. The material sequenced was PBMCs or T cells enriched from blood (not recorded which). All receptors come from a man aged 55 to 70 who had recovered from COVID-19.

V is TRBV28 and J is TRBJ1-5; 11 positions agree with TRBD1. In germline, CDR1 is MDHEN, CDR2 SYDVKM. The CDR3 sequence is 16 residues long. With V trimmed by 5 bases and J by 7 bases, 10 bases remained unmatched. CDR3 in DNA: TGTGCCAGCAGTCCACCATCCGGGACAGGGGGACAGCCCCAGCATTTT. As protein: CASSPPSGTGGQPQHF.

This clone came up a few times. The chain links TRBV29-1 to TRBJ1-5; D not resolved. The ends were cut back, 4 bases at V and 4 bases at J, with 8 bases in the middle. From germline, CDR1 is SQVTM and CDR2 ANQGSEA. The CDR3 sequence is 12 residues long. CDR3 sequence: CSVVTPNQPQHF. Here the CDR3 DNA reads TGCAGCGTTGTGACACCTAATCAGCCCCAGCATTTT.

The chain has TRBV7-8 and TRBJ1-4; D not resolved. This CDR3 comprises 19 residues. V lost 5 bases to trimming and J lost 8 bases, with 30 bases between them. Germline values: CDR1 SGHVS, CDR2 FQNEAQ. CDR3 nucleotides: TGTGCCAGCAGCCGGGTCCCTCTAGCTGGCCCTTCTTCGGGGGAAAAACTGTTTTTT. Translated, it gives CASSRVPLAGPSSGEKLFF.